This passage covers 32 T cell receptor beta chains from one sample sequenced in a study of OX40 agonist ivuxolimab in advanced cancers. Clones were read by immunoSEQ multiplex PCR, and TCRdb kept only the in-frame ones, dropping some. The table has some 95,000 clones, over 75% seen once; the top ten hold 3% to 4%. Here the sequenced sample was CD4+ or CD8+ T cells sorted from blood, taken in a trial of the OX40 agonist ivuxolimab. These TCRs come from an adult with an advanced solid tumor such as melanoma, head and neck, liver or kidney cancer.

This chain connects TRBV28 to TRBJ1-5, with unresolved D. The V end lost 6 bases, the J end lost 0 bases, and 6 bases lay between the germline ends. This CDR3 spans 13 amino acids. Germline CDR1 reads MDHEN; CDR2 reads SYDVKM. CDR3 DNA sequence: TGTGCCAGCAGCAAATATAGCAATCAGCCCCAGCATTTT. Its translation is CASSKYSNQPQHF.

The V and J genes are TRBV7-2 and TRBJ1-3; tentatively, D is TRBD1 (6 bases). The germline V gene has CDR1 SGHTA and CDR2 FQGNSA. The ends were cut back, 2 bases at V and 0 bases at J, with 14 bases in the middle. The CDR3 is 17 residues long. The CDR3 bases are TGTGCCAGCAGCTTAATCCCCGACAGGCACTCTGGAAACACCATATATTTT. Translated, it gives CASSLIPDRHSGNTIYF.

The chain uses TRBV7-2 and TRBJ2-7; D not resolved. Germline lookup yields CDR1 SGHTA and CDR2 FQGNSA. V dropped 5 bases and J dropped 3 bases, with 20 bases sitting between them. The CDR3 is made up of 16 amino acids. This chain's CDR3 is CASSPLGSVGIYEQYF. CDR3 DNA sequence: TGTGCCAGCAGCCCCCTCGGGTCCGTAGGGATCTACGAGCAGTACTTC.

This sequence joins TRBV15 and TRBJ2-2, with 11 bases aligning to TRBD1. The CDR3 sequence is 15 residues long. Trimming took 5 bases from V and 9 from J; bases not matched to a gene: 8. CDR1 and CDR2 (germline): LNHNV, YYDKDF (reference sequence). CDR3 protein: CATSLRDRGARELFF. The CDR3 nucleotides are TGTGCCACCAGCCTCCGGGACAGGGGGGCCCGGGAGCTGTTTTTT. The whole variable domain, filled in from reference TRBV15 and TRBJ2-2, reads DAMVIQNPRYQVTQFGKPVTLSCSQTLNHNVMYWYQQKSSQAPKLLFHYYDKDFNNEADTPDNFQSRRPNTSFCFLDIRSPGLGDTAMYLCATSLRDRGARELFFGEGSRLTVL.

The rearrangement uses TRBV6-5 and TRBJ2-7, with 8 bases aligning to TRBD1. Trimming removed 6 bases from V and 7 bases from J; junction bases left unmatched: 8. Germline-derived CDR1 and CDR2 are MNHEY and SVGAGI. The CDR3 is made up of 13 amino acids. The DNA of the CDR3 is TGTGCCAGCAGATCCCAGGGGGCTGGGGAGCAGTACTTC. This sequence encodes CASRSQGAGEQYF.

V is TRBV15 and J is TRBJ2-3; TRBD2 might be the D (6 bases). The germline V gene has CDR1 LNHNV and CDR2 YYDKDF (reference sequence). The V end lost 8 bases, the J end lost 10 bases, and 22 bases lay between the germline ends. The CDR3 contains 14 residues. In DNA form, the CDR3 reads TGTGCCACCGAGATGTGGCGGGACCAGGGTCCGCAGTATTTT. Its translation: CATEMWRDQGPQYF.

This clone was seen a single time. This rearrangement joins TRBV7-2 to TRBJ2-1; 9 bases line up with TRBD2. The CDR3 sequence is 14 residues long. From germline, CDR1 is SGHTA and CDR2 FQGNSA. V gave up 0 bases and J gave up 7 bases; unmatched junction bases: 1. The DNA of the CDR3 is TGTGCCAGCAGCTTAGCTAGCGGGAGAAATGAGCAGTTCTTC. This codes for CASSLASGRNEQFF.

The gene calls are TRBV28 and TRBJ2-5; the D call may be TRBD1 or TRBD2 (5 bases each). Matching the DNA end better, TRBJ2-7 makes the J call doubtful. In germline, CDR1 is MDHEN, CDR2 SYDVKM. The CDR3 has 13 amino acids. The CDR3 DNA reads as TGTGCCAGCAGTCCCCCTATGGGGGTCGAGCAGTACTTC. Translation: CASSPPMGVEQYF.

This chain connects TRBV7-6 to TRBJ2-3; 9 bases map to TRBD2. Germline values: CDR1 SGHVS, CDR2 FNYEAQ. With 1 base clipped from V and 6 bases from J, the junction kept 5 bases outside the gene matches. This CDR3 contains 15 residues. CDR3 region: CASSLGVAGVDTQYF. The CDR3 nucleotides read TGTGCCAGCAGCTTAGGGGTAGCGGGAGTGGATACGCAGTATTTT.

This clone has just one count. CDR3 sequence: CVIGHTGETQYF. The CDR3 nucleotides read TGTGTTATAGGACACACAGGGGAGACCCAGTACTTC. This chain joins TRBV6-1 and TRBJ2-5; possible D gene TRBD1, 6 bases. The V gene's germline CDR1 is MNHNS and CDR2 SASEGT. CDR3 size: 12 residues.

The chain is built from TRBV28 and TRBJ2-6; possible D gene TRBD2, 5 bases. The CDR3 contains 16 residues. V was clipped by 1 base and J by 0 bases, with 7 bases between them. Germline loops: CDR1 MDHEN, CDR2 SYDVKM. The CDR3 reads CASSLSGVSGANVLTF. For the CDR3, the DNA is TGTGCCAGCAGTTTATCCGGGGTCTCTGGGGCCAACGTCCTGACTTTC.

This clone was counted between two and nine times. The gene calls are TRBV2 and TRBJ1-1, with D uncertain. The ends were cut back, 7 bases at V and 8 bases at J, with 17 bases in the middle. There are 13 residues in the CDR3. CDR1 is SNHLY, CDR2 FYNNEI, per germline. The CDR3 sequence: CASNSVRADEAFF. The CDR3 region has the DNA TGTGCCAGCAACTCCGTAAGGGCAGACGAAGCTTTCTTT.

The CDR3 nucleotides are TGTGCCAGCATGGGAAGGACAGGGGACTATGGCTACACCTTC. Its translation: CASMGRTGDYGYTF. This rearrangement joins TRBV2 to TRBJ1-2, with TRBD1 identical over 9 bases. The CDR3 length is 14 residues. Germline CDR1 reads SNHLY; CDR2 reads FYNNEI. V was pared by 7 bases and J by 3 bases, with 6 bases of the junction left unmatched.

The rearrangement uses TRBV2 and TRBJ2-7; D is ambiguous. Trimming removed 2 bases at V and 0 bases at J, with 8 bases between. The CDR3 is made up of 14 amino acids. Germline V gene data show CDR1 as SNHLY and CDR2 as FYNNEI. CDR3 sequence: CASSERALSYEQYF. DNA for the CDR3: TGTGCCAGCAGTGAACGGGCCCTCTCCTACGAGCAGTACTTC.

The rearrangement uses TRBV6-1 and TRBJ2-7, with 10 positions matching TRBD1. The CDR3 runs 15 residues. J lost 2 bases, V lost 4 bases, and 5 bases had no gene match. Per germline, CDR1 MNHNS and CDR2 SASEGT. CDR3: CASSVGQGETYEQYF. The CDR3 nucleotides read TGTGCCAGCAGTGTAGGACAGGGGGAGACCTACGAGCAGTACTTC.

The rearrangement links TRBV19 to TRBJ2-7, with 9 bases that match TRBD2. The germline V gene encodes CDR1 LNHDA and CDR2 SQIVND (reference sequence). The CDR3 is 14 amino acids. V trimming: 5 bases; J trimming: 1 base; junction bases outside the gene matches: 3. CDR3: CASSPGLASYEQYF. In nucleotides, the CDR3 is TGTGCCAGTAGTCCTGGACTAGCGTCCTACGAGCAGTACTTC. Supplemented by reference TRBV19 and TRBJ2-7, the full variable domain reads DGGITQSPKYLFRKEGQNVTLSCEQNLNHDAMYWYRQDPGQGLRLIYYSQIVNDFQKGDIAEGYSVSREKKESFPLTVTSAQKNPTAFYLCASSPGLASYEQYFGPGTRLTVT.

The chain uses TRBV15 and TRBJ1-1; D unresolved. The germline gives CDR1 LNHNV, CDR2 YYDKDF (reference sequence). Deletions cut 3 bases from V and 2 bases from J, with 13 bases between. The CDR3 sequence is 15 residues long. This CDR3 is CATSRDGRSNTEAFF. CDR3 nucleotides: TGTGCCACCAGCAGGGACGGTCGGAGTAACACTGAAGCTTTCTTT. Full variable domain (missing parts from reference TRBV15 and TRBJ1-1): DAMVIQNPRYQVTQFGKPVTLSCSQTLNHNVMYWYQQKSSQAPKLLFHYYDKDFNNEADTPDNFQSRRPNTSFCFLDIRSPGLGDTAMYLCATSRDGRSNTEAFFGQGTRLTVV.

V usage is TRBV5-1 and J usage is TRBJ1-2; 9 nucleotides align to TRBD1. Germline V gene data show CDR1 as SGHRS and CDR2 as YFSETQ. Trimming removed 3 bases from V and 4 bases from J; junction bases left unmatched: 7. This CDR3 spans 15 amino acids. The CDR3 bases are TGCGCCAGCAGCTCTACGACAGGGGGTGGCTATGGCTACACCTTC. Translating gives CASSSTTGGGYGYTF.

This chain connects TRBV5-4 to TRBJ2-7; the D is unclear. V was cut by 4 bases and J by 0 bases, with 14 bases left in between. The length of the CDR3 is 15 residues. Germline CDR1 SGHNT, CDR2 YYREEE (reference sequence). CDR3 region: CASSPGGRRSYEQYF. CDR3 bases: TGTGCCAGCAGCCCCGGCGGAAGGCGCTCCTACGAGCAGTACTTC.

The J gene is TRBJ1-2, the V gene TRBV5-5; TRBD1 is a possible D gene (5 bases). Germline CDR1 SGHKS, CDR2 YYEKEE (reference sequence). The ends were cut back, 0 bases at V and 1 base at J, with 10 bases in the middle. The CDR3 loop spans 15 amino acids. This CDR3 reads CASSLANRINYGYTF. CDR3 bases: TGTGCCAGCAGCTTGGCGAACAGGATTAACTATGGCTACACCTTC.

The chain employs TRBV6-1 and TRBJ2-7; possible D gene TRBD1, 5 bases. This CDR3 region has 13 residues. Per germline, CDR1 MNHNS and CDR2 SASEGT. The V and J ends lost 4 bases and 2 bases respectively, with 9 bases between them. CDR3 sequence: CASSATAAYEQYF. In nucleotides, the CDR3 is TGTGCCAGCAGTGCGACAGCCGCCTACGAGCAGTACTTC.

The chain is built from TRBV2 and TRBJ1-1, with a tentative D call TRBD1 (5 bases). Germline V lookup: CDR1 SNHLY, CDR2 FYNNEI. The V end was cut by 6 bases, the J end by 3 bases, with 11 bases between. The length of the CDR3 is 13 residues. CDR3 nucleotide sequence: TGTGCCAGCAGGGTGGGGACCTACACTGAAGCTTTCTTT. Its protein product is CASRVGTYTEAFF.

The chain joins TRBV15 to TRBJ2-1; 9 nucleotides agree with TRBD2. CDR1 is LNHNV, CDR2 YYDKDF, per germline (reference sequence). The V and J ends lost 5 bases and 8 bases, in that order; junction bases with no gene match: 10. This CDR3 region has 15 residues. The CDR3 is CATSSPAGGIDEQFF. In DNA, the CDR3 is TGTGCCACCAGCTCTCCTGCGGGGGGGATCGATGAGCAGTTCTTC.

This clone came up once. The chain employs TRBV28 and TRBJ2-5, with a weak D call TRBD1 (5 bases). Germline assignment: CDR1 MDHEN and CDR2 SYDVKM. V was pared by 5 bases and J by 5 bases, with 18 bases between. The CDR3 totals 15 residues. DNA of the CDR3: TGTGCCAGCAGTCCCGCCGGCAGGGCCGGGGAGACCCAGTACTTC. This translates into CASSPAGRAGETQYF.

CDR3 loop: CASSRGDTQYF. DNA of the CDR3: TGTGCCAGCAGCCGGGGGGATACGCAGTATTTT. The chain has TRBV9 and TRBJ2-3; D is perhaps TRBD2 (6 bases). There are 11 residues in the CDR3. V lost 4 bases and J 6 bases, leaving 6 bases between the germline ends. Germline values: CDR1 SGDLS, CDR2 YYNGEE.

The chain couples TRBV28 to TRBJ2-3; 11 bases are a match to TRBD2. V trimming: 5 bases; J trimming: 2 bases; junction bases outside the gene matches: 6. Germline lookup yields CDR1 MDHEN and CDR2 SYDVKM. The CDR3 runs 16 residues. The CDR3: CASSLGTSGTTDTQYF. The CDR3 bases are TGTGCCAGCAGTCTGGGGACTAGCGGAACCACAGATACGCAGTATTTT.

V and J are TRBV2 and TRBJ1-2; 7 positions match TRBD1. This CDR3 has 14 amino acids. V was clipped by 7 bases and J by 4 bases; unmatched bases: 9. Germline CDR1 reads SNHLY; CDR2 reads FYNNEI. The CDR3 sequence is CASTQSDRFYGYTF. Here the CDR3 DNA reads TGTGCCAGCACCCAATCGGACAGGTTCTATGGCTACACCTTC.

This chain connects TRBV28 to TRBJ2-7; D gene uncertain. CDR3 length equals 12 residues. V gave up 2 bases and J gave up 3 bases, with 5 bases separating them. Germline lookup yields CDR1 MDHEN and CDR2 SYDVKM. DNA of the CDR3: TGTGCCAGCAGTTTAACGGACTACGAGCAGTACTTC. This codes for CASSLTDYEQYF.

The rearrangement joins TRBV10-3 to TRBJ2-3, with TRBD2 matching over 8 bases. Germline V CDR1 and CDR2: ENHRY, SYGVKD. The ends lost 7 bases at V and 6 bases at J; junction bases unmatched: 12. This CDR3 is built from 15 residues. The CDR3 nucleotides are TGTGCCATCAAGGGGGGCGGGAGGAAGGAGGATACGCAGTATTTT. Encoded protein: CAIKGGGRKEDTQYF.

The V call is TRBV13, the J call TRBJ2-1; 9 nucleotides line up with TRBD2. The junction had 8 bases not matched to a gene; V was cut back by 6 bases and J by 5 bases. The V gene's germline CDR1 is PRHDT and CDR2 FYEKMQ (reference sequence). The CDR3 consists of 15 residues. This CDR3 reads CASSMELAGNNEQFF. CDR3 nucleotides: TGTGCCAGCAGTATGGAGCTAGCGGGAAACAATGAGCAGTTCTTC. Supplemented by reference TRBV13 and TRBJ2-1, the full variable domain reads AAGVIQSPRHLIKEKRETATLKCYPIPRHDTVYWYQQGPGQDPQFLISFYEKMQSDKGSIPDRFSAQQFSDYHSELNMSSLELGDSALYFCASSMELAGNNEQFFGPGTRLTVL.

CDR3 sequence (DNA): TGCGCCAGCAGTGATAGGCAGGCGGGAGAAGAGACCCAGTACTTC. Translating gives CASSDRQAGEETQYF. The chain couples TRBV10-1 to TRBJ2-5; 7 positions agree with TRBD2. This CDR3 is 15 amino acids long. V shed 3 bases and J 3 bases; nucleotides not matched to a gene: 7. Germline V gene data show CDR1 as WNHNN and CDR2 as SYGVQD (reference sequence).

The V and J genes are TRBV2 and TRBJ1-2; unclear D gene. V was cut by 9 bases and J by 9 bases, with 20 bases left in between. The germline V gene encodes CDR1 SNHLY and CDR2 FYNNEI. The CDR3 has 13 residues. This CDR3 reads CASGRVRLERYTF. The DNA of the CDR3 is TGTGCCAGTGGGCGGGTCCGCCTTGAACGCTACACCTTC.